These 10 T cell receptor beta chains were all obtained from the same sample, sequenced in a study of blood T cell repertoires in COVID-19 (dated by TCRdb to 2020 to 2022). The library was built by means of the immunoSEQ multiplex PCR assay. TCRdb stores this immuneACCESS table with in-frame sequences only. Part of the clones is absent; in the studies checked, under half of the shortfall reflects unresolved V genes, and no reason is known for the rest. For this sample the table gives roughly 200,000 clones, of which 89% were detected only once. The top ten constitute around 6.6% of the sample. Sequencing used peripheral blood. All receptors derive from a man in his forties with acute or convalescent COVID-19.

This clone was seen only once. The chain joins TRBV10-3 to TRBJ2-1; D may be TRBD2 (6 bases). V lost 6 bases to trimming and J lost 9 bases, with 24 bases between them. This CDR3 spans 16 amino acids. Germline lookup yields CDR1 ENHRY and CDR2 SYGVKD. CDR3 bases: TGTGCCATCAGCGGACGGGACTCCGGCTGGGGCGCTGAGCAGTTCTTC. This translates into CAISGRDSGWGAEQFF.

The sample holds a few counts of this clone. The rearrangement links TRBV5-1 to TRBJ2-7, with D tentatively TRBD1 (5 bases). The CDR3 runs 13 residues. V lost 6 bases and J lost 0, with 10 bases in between. Germline V gene lookup returns CDR1 SGHRS and CDR2 YFSETQ. CDR3 sequence: CASNTDSSYEQYF. The CDR3 nucleotides read TGCGCCAGCAACACAGACAGCTCCTACGAGCAGTACTTC.

CDR3 in DNA: TGTGCCAGCAGTCCTCTCGGACAGCGGGGATATTTT. Its protein is CASSPLGQRGYF. This chain links TRBV6-5 with TRBJ1-3, with D possibly TRBD1 on 6 matching bases. The V end lost 5 bases, the J end lost 15 bases, and 17 bases lay between the germline ends. The germline gives CDR1 MNHEY, CDR2 SVGAGI. The CDR3 is 12 residues long.

This chain links TRBV30 with TRBJ1-1, with 11 bases aligning to TRBD1. Germline lookup yields CDR1 GTSNPN and CDR2 SVGIG (reference sequence). After removal of 4 bases from V and 5 bases from J, the junction contained 6 bases not matched to a gene. There are 14 residues in the CDR3. In DNA form, the CDR3 reads TGTGCCTGGATGGCCGGGACAGGGGGAACTGAAGCTTTCTTT. This translates into CAWMAGTGGTEAFF.

The chain is built from TRBV5-1 and TRBJ1-1; D not resolved. V lost 4 bases to trimming and J lost 0 bases, with 13 bases between them. Germline loops: CDR1 SGHRS, CDR2 YFSETQ. The CDR3 has 15 residues. The CDR3, as DNA: TGCGCCAGCAGCCTGGATGGTAGAATGAACACTGAAGCTTTCTTT. Its translation is CASSLDGRMNTEAFF.

The V gene is TRBV11-2, the J gene TRBJ2-7; 12 bases agree with TRBD1. The CDR3 runs to 19 residues. Germline V lookup: CDR1 SGHAT, CDR2 FQNNGV. V was clipped by 3 bases and J by 4 bases; unmatched bases: 16. The CDR3 sequence is CASSLGTGQGAPFGYEQYF. The CDR3, as DNA: TGTGCCAGCAGCTTGGGTACGGGACAGGGGGCTCCCTTCGGATACGAGCAGTACTTC.

This clone showed up just a few times. The J gene is TRBJ2-3, the V gene TRBV29-1; D remains unclear. The CDR3 consists of 15 residues. From germline, CDR1 is SQVTM and CDR2 ANQGSEA. The V and J ends lost 0 bases and 0 bases respectively, with 10 bases between them. The CDR3 sequence is CSVEDPRSSTDTQYF. The DNA for the CDR3 is TGCAGCGTTGAAGATCCGCGCTCTAGCACAGATACGCAGTATTTT.

This chain links TRBV2 with TRBJ2-5, with 12 nucleotides matching TRBD2. V shed 6 bases and J 5 bases; nucleotides not matched to a gene: 7. This CDR3 comprises 15 residues. The germline gives CDR1 SNHLY, CDR2 FYNNEI. CDR3 DNA: TGTGCCAGCAGGGGGCTAGCGGGGGGGCCCGAGACCCAGTACTTC. This encodes CASRGLAGGPETQYF.

This clone was detected only once. V is TRBV18 and J is TRBJ1-1, with unresolved D. The CDR3 is made up of 15 amino acids. Trimming removed 1 base from V and 1 base from J, with 10 bases in between. Per germline, CDR1 KGHSH and CDR2 LQKENI. CDR3 coding DNA: TGTGCCAGCTCACCACTCTACCCAGGGAACACTGAAGCTTTCTTT. It codes for CASSPLYPGNTEAFF.

V and J are TRBV6-5 and TRBJ1-1, with D uncertain. The germline CDR1 and CDR2 sequences are MNHEY and SVGAGI. This CDR3 contains 15 residues. V shed 0 bases and J shed 8 bases, with 16 bases lying between them. The CDR3 sequence: CASSYSRGKVGEAFF. The CDR3 DNA follows: TGTGCCAGCAGTTACTCGAGAGGGAAGGTAGGGGAAGCTTTCTTT.